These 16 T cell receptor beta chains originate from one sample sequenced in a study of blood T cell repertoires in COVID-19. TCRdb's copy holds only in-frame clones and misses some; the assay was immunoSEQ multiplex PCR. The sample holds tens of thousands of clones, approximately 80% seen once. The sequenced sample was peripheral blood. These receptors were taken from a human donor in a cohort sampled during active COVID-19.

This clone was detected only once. In DNA form, the CDR3 reads TGTGCCAGCAGCCAAGACGGAGGGGTATACTATGGCTACACCTTC. This gives the protein CASSQDGGVYYGYTF. The chain employs TRBV3-1 (or the pseudogene TRBV3-2) and TRBJ1-2, with D possibly being TRBD1 (5 bases). This CDR3 is built from 15 residues. V shed 0 bases and J shed 3 bases, with 11 bases lying between them. Germline CDR1 and CDR2: LGHDT and YNNKEL (reference sequence).

CDR3 loop: CASSLGSQGRETQYF. In DNA form, the CDR3 reads TGTGCCAGCAGTTTAGGCTCACAGGGGAGGGAGACCCAGTACTTC. The chain couples TRBV28 to TRBJ2-5; TRBD1 might be the D (7 bases). Per the germline V gene, CDR1 is MDHEN and CDR2 is SYDVKM. The CDR3 totals 15 residues. Deletions cut 2 bases from V and 5 bases from J, with 15 bases between.

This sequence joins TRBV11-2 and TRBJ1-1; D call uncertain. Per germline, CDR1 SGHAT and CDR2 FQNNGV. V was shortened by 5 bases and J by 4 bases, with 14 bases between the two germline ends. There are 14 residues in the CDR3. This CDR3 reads CASSVLGGSTEAFF. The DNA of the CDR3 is TGTGCCAGCAGCGTCCTGGGAGGGAGCACTGAAGCTTTCTTT.

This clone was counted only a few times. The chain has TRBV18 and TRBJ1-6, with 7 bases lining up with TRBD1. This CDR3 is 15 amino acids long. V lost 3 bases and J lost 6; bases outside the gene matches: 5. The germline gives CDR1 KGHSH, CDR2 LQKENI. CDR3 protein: CASSPSGTVNSPLHF. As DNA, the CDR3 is TGTGCCAGCTCACCCTCTGGGACAGTTAATTCACCCCTCCACTTT.

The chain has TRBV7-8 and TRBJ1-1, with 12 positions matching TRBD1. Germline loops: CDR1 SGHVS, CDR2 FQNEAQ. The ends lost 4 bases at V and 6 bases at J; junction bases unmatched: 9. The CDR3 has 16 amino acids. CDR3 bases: TGTGCCAGCAGCTCCCGTCGGGACAGGGGGCGGTCTGAAGCTTTCTTT. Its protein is CASSSRRDRGRSEAFF.

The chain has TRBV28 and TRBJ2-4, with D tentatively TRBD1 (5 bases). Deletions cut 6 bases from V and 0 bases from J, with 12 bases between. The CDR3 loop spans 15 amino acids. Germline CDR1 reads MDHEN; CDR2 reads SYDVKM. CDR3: CASSPRDLAKNIQYF. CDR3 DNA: TGTGCCAGCAGCCCCAGGGATCTAGCCAAAAACATTCAGTACTTC.

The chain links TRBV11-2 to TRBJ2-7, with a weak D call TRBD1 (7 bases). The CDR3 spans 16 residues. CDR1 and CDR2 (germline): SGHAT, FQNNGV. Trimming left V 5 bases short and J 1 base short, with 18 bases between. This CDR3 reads CASSNRGGAGSYEQYF. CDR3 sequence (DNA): TGTGCCAGCAGCAACAGGGGAGGCGCGGGGTCCTACGAGCAGTACTTC.

CDR3 residues: CASRSRSSSSYEQYF. In DNA form, the CDR3 reads TGCGCCAGCAGATCCCGTTCCTCCAGTTCCTACGAGCAGTACTTC. The chain links TRBV5-1 to TRBJ2-7; no clear D. Between the trimmed V and J ends, which lost 5 bases and 1 base, there was a span of 16 bases. From germline, CDR1 is SGHRS and CDR2 YFSETQ. The CDR3 spans 15 residues.

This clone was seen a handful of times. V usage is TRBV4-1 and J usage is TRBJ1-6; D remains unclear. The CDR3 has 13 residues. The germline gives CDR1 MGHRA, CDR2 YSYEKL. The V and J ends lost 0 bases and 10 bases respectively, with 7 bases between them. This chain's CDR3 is CASSQEGGSPLHF. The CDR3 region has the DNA TGCGCCAGCAGCCAAGAAGGAGGATCACCCCTCCACTTT.

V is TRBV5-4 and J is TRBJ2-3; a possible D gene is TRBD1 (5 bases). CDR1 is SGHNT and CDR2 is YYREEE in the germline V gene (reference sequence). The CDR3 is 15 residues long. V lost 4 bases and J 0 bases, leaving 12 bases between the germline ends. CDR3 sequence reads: CASSPRQSSTDTQYF. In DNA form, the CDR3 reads TGTGCCAGCAGCCCCAGACAGTCTAGCACAGATACGCAGTATTTT.

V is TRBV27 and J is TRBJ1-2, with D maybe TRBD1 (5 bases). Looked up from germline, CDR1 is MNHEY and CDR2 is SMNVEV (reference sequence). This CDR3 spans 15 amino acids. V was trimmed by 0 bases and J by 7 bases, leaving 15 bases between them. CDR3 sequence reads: CASSLSQGFIGGYTF. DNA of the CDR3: TGTGCCAGCAGTTTATCGCAGGGATTTATTGGTGGCTACACCTTC.

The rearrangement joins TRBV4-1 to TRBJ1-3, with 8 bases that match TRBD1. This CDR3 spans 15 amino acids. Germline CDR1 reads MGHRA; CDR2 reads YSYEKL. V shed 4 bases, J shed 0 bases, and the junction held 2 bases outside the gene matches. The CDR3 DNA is TGCGCCAGCAGCCCCACAGGGGGCTCTGGAAACACCATATATTTT. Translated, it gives CASSPTGGSGNTIYF.

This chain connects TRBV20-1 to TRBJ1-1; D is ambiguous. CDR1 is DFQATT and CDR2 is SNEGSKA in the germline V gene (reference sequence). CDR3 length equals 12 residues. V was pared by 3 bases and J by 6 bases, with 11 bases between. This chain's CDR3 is CSASIRYAEAFF. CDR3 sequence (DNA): TGCAGTGCTAGTATTAGATACGCTGAAGCTTTCTTT.

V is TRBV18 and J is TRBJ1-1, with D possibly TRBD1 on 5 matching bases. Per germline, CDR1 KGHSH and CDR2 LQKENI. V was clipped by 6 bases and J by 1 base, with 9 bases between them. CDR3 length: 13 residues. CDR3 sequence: CASSLDRNTEAFF. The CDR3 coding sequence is TGTGCCAGCTCCCTAGACAGGAACACTGAAGCTTTCTTT.

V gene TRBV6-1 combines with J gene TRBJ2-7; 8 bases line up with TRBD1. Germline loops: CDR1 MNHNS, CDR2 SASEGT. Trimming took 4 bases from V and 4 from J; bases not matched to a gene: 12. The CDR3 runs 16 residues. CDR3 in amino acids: CASSVNPTGVGYEQYF. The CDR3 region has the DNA TGTGCCAGCAGTGTAAACCCGACAGGGGTTGGGTACGAGCAGTACTTC.

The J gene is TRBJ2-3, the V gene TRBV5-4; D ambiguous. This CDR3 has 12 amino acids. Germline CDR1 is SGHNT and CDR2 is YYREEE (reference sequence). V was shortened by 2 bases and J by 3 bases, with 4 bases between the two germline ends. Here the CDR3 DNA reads TGTGCCAGCAGCTTTGCGACAGATACGCAGTATTTT. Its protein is CASSFATDTQYF.